Each of the 26 T cell receptor beta chains below was sequenced from the same sample in a study of cytomegalovirus exposure and HLA in healthy donors. Amplification used 60 Vbeta primers and 13 Jbeta primers. This table comes from immunoSEQ multiplex PCR, and its TCRdb copy is limited to in-frame clones, with some not included. The sample holds about 240,000 clones, approximately 82% seen once. Sequences were obtained from PBMCs. The receptors were gathered from a woman between 55 and 75 years old in good health and CMV-seropositive.

CDR3 residues: CASSLRGGAYEQYF. Written as DNA, the CDR3 is TGTGCCAGCAGCCTGCGGGGGGGAGCCTACGAGCAGTACTTC. The V call is TRBV27, the J call TRBJ2-7; 9 nucleotides line up with TRBD2. V shed 6 bases, J shed 2 bases, and the junction held 5 bases outside the gene matches. In germline, CDR1 is MNHEY, CDR2 SMNVEV (reference sequence). This CDR3 spans 14 amino acids.

This chain links TRBV6-1 with TRBJ1-5; no clear D gene. The CDR3 contains 13 residues. Germline lookup yields CDR1 MNHNS and CDR2 SASEGT. V was trimmed by 7 bases and J by 3 bases, leaving 10 bases between them. The CDR3 loop is CASMTSPNQPQHF. CDR3 DNA: TGTGCCAGCATGACATCACCCAATCAGCCCCAGCATTTT.

This clone was seen just once. This sequence joins TRBV5-1 and TRBJ2-3; D is perhaps TRBD2 (5 bases). CDR1 SGHRS and CDR2 YFSETQ come from the germline V gene. Trimming left V 7 bases short and J 3 bases short, with 12 bases between. The CDR3 covers 13 residues. The CDR3 region has the DNA TGCGCCAGCCGGTCAGGACTTACAGATACGCAGTATTTT. Translating it yields CASRSGLTDTQYF.

The chain carries TRBV4-1 and TRBJ2-3; 7 positions match TRBD2. Germline CDR1 reads MGHRA; CDR2 reads YSYEKL. V lost 5 bases, J lost 3 bases, and 11 bases stayed unmatched. The CDR3 extends over 16 amino acids. The DNA for the CDR3 is TGCGCCAGCAGCATGAAAGCGGGAACGCGGACAGATACGCAGTATTTT. This encodes CASSMKAGTRTDTQYF.

J is TRBJ2-1 and V is TRBV5-1; 13 bases are shared with TRBD2. Germline-derived CDR1 and CDR2 are SGHRS and YFSETQ. The CDR3 extends over 15 amino acids. V shed 3 bases, J shed 6 bases, and the junction held 3 bases outside the gene matches. The CDR3 is CASSSTSGRINEQFF. DNA for the CDR3: TGCGCCAGCAGCTCGACTAGCGGGAGGATCAATGAGCAGTTCTTC. The variable domain in full, with the rest retrieved from reference TRBV5-1 and TRBJ2-1, is KAGVTQTPRYLIKTRGQQVTLSCSPISGHRSVSWYQQTPGQGLQFLFEYFSETQRNKGNFPGRFSGRQFSNSRSEMNVSTLELGDSALYLCASSSTSGRINEQFFGPGTRLTVL.

The V call is TRBV5-3, the J call TRBJ1-2, with 8 bases fitting TRBD1. TRBV5-3 is noted as an ORF with a role that remains uncertain. The CDR3 is 17 amino acids. V lost 0 bases, J lost 4 bases, and 11 bases stayed unmatched. The CDR3 protein is CARSLDPVDRDIYGYTF. CDR3 sequence (DNA): TGTGCCAGAAGCTTGGACCCCGTGGACAGGGACATCTATGGCTACACCTTC.

This clone occurred a few times. The chain combines TRBV2 with TRBJ2-7; 9 bases are a match to TRBD2. V shed 8 bases, J shed 5 bases, and the junction held 10 bases outside the gene matches. The CDR3 length is 14 residues. The germline V gene has CDR1 SNHLY and CDR2 FYNNEI. CDR3 protein: CASQFSGSWDEQYF. The DNA for the CDR3 is TGTGCCAGCCAGTTTAGCGGGAGTTGGGACGAGCAGTACTTC.

The chain combines TRBV5-1 with TRBJ2-5; TRBD1 matches at 11 bases. CDR1 and CDR2 (germline): SGHRS, YFSETQ. The CDR3 extends over 14 amino acids. The trim removed 5 bases at V and 5 bases at J, leaving 5 bases unmatched. CDR3 sequence reads: CASSWDRGKETQYF. For the CDR3, the DNA is TGCGCCAGCAGTTGGGACAGGGGGAAGGAGACCCAGTACTTC.

This clone is a singleton in its sample. This chain joins TRBV19 and TRBJ1-5; possibly TRBD1 for D (6 bases). The V gene's germline CDR1 is LNHDA and CDR2 SQIVND (reference sequence). The CDR3 is 15 residues long. Trimming took off 5 bases at V and 0 bases at J, with 11 bases between the two ends. CDR3 DNA: TGTGCCAGTAGTCCGGGACAATATAGCAATCAGCCCCAGCATTTT. Protein product: CASSPGQYSNQPQHF.

The rearrangement links TRBV7-9 to TRBJ2-7; D is possibly TRBD1 (6 bases). The V gene's germline CDR1 is SEHNR and CDR2 FQNEAQ (reference sequence). The CDR3 sequence is 14 residues long. Trimming took off 4 bases at V and 5 bases at J, with 15 bases between the two ends. CDR3 loop: CASSSRTGSNEQYF. In DNA, the CDR3 is TGTGCCAGCAGCTCGAGAACAGGGAGCAACGAGCAGTACTTC.

This clone was seen more than once but under ten times. This rearrangement joins TRBV7-4 to TRBJ2-5; D perhaps matches TRBD2 (7 bases). The J call is uncertain, as TRBJ2-7 better fits the DNA end. From germline, CDR1 is SGHVT and CDR2 SQSDAQ. The CDR3 contains 16 residues. CDR3 amino acids: CASSKRGGPSSYEQYF. The CDR3 DNA follows: TGTGCCAGCAGCAAACGCGGGGGCCCCTCCTCCTACGAGCAGTACTTC.

The chain employs TRBV7-3 and TRBJ2-6, with 7 bases that match TRBD2. Germline-derived CDR1 and CDR2 are SGHTA and FQGTGA. With V trimmed by 3 bases and J by 1 base, 0 bases remained unmatched. The CDR3 covers 15 residues. This chain's CDR3 is CASSLGGSGANVLTF. CDR3 coding DNA: TGTGCCAGCAGCTTGGGGGGGTCTGGGGCCAACGTCCTGACTTTC.

The chain uses TRBV9 and TRBJ2-2, with TRBD2 matching over 10 bases. The CDR3 is made up of 18 amino acids. With V trimmed by 0 bases and J by 4 bases, 9 bases remained unmatched. Germline CDR1 and CDR2: SGDLS and YYNGEE. CDR3 bases: TGTGCCAGCAGCGTAGCCCCTAGCGGGAGTAGTGGCACCGGGGAGCTGTTTTTT. As protein: CASSVAPSGSSGTGELFF.

CDR3 nucleotide sequence: TGCGCCAGCAGTACAGGGGGCACAGATACGCAGTATTTT. This codes for CASSTGGTDTQYF. This chain uses TRBV10-2 with TRBJ2-3; TRBD1 agrees at 7 bases. There are 13 residues in the CDR3. Germline values: CDR1 WSHSY, CDR2 SAAADI. V dropped 5 bases and J dropped 1; count of bases not matched to a gene: 0.

This clone was found a few times. The CDR3 protein is CASSFPAASGEQYF. Here the CDR3 DNA reads TGCGCCAGCAGCTTTCCAGCGGCGTCTGGCGAGCAGTACTTC. The chain has TRBV5-1 and TRBJ2-7, with TRBD2 as a possible D gene (5 bases). The germline V gene has CDR1 SGHRS and CDR2 YFSETQ. The CDR3 runs 14 residues. V lost 2 bases and J 6 bases, leaving 15 bases between the germline ends.

About this clone itself: At one boundary the junction diverges from the germline segment, which might be a read error. The V call is TRBV7-9, the J call TRBJ1-4; perhaps TRBD1 as D (6 bases). Germline assignment: CDR1 SEHNR and CDR2 FQNEAQ (reference sequence). CDR3 size: 14 residues. The CDR3 reads CSSSSQGKNEKLFF. CDR3 DNA sequence: TGTTCCAGCAGCTCACAGGGCAAAAATGAAAAACTGTTTTTT.

This clone showed up just once. The chain carries TRBV7-2 and TRBJ2-7; D might be TRBD2 (5 bases). Germline CDR1 reads SGHTA; CDR2 reads FQGNSA. V was pared by 1 base and J by 0 bases, with 7 bases between. The length of the CDR3 is 14 residues. CDR3 DNA: TGTGCCAGCAGCTTAGGCGGGCCCTCCTACGAGCAGTACTTC. Amino acids: CASSLGGPSYEQYF.

V usage is TRBV5-6 and J usage is TRBJ1-1; D gene ambiguous. In germline, CDR1 is SGHDT, CDR2 YYEEEE. The CDR3 covers 12 residues. V lost 2 bases and J 1 base, leaving 3 bases between the germline ends. In DNA, the CDR3 is TGTGCCAGCAGCTTCGGGAACACTGAAGCTTTCTTT. As protein: CASSFGNTEAFF.

This clone was recorded only once. An end of the junction differs from the germline gene, which may be a read error. This chain connects TRBV5-4 to TRBJ1-1; 11 bases map to TRBD1. Germline CDR1 SGHNT, CDR2 YYREEE (reference sequence). The CDR3 consists of 14 residues. CDR3 residues: CASSPGLGQGDMIF. The CDR3 region has the DNA TGTGCCAGCAGCCCTGGTTTGGGACAGGGGGATATGATCTTT.

The chain is built from TRBV28 and TRBJ2-1; 7 bases map to TRBD1. Germline trimming cut 2 bases from V and 0 bases from J; bases unmatched to any gene: 4. The CDR3 runs 16 residues. Germline CDR1 MDHEN, CDR2 SYDVKM. CDR3 amino acids: CASSLGTVISYNEQFF. The CDR3 DNA sequence: TGTGCCAGCAGTTTAGGGACAGTAATCTCCTACAATGAGCAGTTCTTC.

This chain joins TRBV5-4 and TRBJ2-3; TRBD2 matches 7 bases. CDR3 length: 16 amino acids. The V segment lost 0 bases and the J segment 5 bases; nucleotides outside the gene matches: 9. Germline CDR1 SGHNT, CDR2 YYREEE (reference sequence). CDR3 loop: CASSLASSGGRDTQYF. The DNA of the CDR3 is TGTGCCAGCAGCTTGGCCTCTAGCGGAGGGAGAGATACGCAGTATTTT.

The J gene is TRBJ2-1, the V gene TRBV19; 11 bases are a match to TRBD2. The length of the CDR3 is 17 residues. Germline-derived CDR1 and CDR2 are LNHDA and SQIVND (reference sequence). J was trimmed by 2 bases and V by 5 bases; bases with no gene match: 8. The CDR3 sequence: CASSRRLAGGPYNEQFF. In DNA form, the CDR3 reads TGTGCCAGTAGTCGACGTCTAGCGGGAGGTCCCTACAATGAGCAGTTCTTC.

This chain uses TRBV5-1 with TRBJ2-7; D is perhaps TRBD2 (5 bases). The CDR3 runs to 14 residues. The V and J ends lost 0 bases and 7 bases respectively, with 14 bases between them. Germline loops: CDR1 SGHRS, CDR2 YFSETQ. CDR3 nucleotides: TGCGCCAGCAGCTTGGGGAGAGGGATGGGAGAGCAGTACTTC. It encodes CASSLGRGMGEQYF.

V is TRBV27 and J is TRBJ2-7, with 8 bases that match TRBD1. V shed 4 bases and J 5 bases; nucleotides not matched to a gene: 10. CDR1 and CDR2 (germline): MNHEY, SMNVEV (reference sequence). The CDR3 extends over 15 amino acids. The CDR3 bases are TGTGCCAGCAGTTCGGCTATGACAGGGGAGGACGAGCAGTACTTC. Translating gives CASSSAMTGEDEQYF.

J is TRBJ2-7 and V is TRBV6-5, with TRBD1 matching over 8 bases. The CDR3 loop spans 14 amino acids. Germline V gives CDR1 MNHEY, CDR2 SVGAGI. The V gene end was trimmed by 8 bases and the J gene end by 7 bases; junction bases not matched to a gene: 13. The chain's CDR3 is CASAPPGQVFEQYF. CDR3 bases: TGTGCCAGCGCTCCTCCGGGACAGGTTTTTGAGCAGTACTTC.

The gene calls are TRBV4-1 and TRBJ1-1; unclear D gene. CDR1 is MGHRA, CDR2 YSYEKL, per germline. The CDR3 runs 18 residues. The V end was cut by 1 base, the J end by 5 bases, with 23 bases between. The CDR3 reads CASSQGALPRFLRTEAFF. The CDR3 DNA reads as TGCGCCAGCAGCCAAGGTGCCCTCCCACGGTTCCTGCGAACTGAAGCTTTCTTT.